The present T cell receptor beta chain was sequenced within a study of blood T cell repertoires in COVID-19. Turning to the study itself: From T cells, B-cell-depleted T cells, or PBMCs came the material, which was cDNA or gDNA.

Residents of about two dozen US areas, aged roughly 18 to 89 years, made up the participants. Participants' own reports of clinical history determined their cohort assignment. Generated by immunoSEQ multiplex PCR, the TCRdb table keeps only in-frame clones and is missing some. The data hold roughly 380,000 clones, with over 75% observed a single time. The trim removed 4 bases at V and 3 bases at J, leaving 12 bases unmatched. The CDR3 consists of 19 residues. The germline CDR1 and CDR2 sequences are SGHRS and YFSETQ. The specimen was PBMCs or T cells enriched from blood (not recorded which). The chain recombines TRBV5-1 with TRBJ2-3; 15 bases fit TRBD2. The clonotype was recovered from a woman in her twenties or thirties who had recovered from COVID-19. CDR3: CASSGTGTSGRRGTDTQYF. The CDR3 DNA is TGCGCCAGCAGCGGTACCGGGACTAGCGGGAGGAGAGGTACAGATACGCAGTATTTT.